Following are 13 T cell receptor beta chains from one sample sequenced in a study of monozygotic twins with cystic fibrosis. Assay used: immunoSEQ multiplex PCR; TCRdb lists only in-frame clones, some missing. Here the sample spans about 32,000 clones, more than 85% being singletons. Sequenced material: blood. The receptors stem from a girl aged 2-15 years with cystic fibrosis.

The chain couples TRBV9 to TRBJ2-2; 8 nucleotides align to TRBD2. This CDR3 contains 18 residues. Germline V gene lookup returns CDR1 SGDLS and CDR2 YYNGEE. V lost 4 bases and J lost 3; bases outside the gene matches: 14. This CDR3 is CASSPKSGRGSDTGELFF. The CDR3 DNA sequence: TGTGCCAGCAGCCCCAAGAGCGGGAGAGGGTCGGACACCGGGGAGCTGTTTTTT.

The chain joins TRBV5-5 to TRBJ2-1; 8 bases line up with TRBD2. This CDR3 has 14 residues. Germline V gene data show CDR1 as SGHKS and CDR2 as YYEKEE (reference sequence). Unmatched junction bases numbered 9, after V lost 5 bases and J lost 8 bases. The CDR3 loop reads CASSYAAGEHEQFF. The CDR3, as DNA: TGTGCCAGCAGTTATGCAGCGGGAGAGCATGAGCAGTTCTTC.

CDR3 region: CASSFNVRGTEAFF. CDR3 nucleotides: TGTGCCAGCAGCTTCAATGTCAGGGGCACTGAAGCTTTCTTT. The chain recombines TRBV5-5 with TRBJ1-1, with TRBD1 as a possible D gene (6 bases). Trimming stripped 2 bases from V and 4 bases from J, with 12 bases between. Germline CDR1 reads SGHKS; CDR2 reads YYEKEE (reference sequence). The CDR3 is 14 residues long.

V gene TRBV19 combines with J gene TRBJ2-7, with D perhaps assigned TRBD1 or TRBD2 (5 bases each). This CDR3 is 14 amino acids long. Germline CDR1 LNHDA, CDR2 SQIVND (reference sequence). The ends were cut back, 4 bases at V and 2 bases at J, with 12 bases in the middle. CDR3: CASSTTLGPYEQYF. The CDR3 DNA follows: TGTGCCAGTAGTACGACTCTGGGACCCTACGAGCAGTACTTC.

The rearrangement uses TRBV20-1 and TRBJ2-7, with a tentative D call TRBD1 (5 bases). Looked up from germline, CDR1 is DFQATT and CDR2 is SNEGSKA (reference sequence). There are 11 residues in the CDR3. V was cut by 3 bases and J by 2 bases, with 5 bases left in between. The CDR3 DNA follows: TGCAGTGCTAGGACAGCCTACGAGCAGTACTTC. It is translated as CSARTAYEQYF.

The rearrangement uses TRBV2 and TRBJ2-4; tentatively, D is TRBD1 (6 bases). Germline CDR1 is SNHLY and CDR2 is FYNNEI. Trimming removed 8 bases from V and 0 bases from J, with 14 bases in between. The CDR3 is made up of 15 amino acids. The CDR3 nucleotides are TGTGCCAGCGCCACAGGGCCACTAGCCAAAAACATTCAGTACTTC. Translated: CASATGPLAKNIQYF.

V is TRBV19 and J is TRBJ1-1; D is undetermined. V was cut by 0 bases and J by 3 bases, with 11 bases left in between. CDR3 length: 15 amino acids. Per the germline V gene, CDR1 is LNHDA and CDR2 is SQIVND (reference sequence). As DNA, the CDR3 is TGTGCCAGTAGTATAGACAGTAAAAGGGACACTGAAGCTTTCTTT. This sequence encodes CASSIDSKRDTEAFF.

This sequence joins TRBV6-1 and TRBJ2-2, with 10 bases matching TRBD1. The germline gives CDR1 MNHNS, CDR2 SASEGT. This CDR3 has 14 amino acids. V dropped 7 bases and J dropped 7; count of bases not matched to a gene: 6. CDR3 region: CASTRDRGNGELFF. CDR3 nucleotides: TGTGCCAGCACTCGGGACAGGGGTAACGGGGAGCTGTTTTTT.

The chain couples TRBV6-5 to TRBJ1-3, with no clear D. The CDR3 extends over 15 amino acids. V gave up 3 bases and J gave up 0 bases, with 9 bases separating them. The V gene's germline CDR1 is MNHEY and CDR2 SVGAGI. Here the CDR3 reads CASSYKGSSGNTIYF. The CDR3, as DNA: TGTGCCAGCAGTTATAAGGGAAGCTCTGGAAACACCATATATTTT.

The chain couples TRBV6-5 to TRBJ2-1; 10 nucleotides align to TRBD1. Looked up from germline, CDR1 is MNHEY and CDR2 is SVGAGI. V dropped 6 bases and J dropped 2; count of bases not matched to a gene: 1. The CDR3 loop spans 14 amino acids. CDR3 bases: TGTGCCAGCAGGGGGACAGGGGCCTACAATGAGCAGTTCTTC. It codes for CASRGTGAYNEQFF.

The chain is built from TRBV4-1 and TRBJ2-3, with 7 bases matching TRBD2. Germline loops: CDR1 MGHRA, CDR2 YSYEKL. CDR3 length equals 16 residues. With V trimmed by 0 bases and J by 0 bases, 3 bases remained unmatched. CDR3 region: CASSQDMGGSTDTQYF. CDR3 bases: TGCGCCAGCAGCCAAGATATGGGAGGGAGCACAGATACGCAGTATTTT.

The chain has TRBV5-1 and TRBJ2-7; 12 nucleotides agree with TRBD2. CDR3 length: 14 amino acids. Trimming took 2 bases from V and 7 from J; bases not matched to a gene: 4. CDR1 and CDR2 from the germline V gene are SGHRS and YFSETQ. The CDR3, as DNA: TGCGCCAGCAGCTTAACTAGCGGGGGGCAGGAGCAGTACTTC. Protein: CASSLTSGGQEQYF.

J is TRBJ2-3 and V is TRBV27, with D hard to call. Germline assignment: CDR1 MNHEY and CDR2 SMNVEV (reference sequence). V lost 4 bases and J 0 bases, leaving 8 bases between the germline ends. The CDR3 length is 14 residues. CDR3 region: CASSSTASTDTQYF. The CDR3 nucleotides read TGTGCCAGCAGTTCGACGGCCAGCACAGATACGCAGTATTTT.